This T cell receptor beta chain was identified during a study of T cells after yellow fever vaccination. Trimming removed 9 bases from V and 5 bases from J; junction bases left unmatched: 3. CDR3 length: 11 amino acids. The germline V gene has CDR1 MGHRA and CDR2 YSYEKL. General study points: Repertoires obtained by FACS sorting could include abundant clonotypes that entered as contaminants from the bulk population.

To note about this clonotype: Its antigen remains unknown.

TCRdb re-called the 5' RACE reads with MiXCR, one entry per CDR3 protein. The sample records under 90,000 distinct CDR3 sequences, just over 6.5% being singletons. The TCR was taken from a man aged 18 to 29 who received the YFV17D yellow fever vaccine. V and J are TRBV4-1 and TRBJ2-7, with 8 positions matching TRBD1. The input for sequencing was CD8+ T cells sorted from PBMCs, taken around 45 days after the first yellow fever vaccination. The CDR3 DNA sequence: TGCGCCAGTCGGACAGGGAACGAGCAGTACTTC. It yields the protein CASRTGNEQYF.